This TCR beta chain was observed in a study of high-grade serous ovarian cancer treatment subgroups. Looking at the study overall: Each sample yielded on average approximately 7,700 unique TCR beta rearrangements from some 15,000 reads. Study observations and caveats: Repertoire analysis covered CDR3 alone, not CDR1 or CDR2. Repertoire similarity ranged about 0.095 to 0.8 between tumors of one patient. Spatial context was lost because tumors were sequenced in bulk.

The assay was immunoSEQ multiplex PCR, and TCRdb's table has in-frame clones only and misses some. The repertoire holds about 9,000 clones, with about 76% as singletons. The tumor samples were collected prior to definitive surgery or chemotherapy. With regard to this clone: Its antigen is still unknown.

This receptor was identified in a human donor with high-grade serous ovarian cancer. Sample: tumor tissue.

CDR3 sequence reads: CASSLYGAGELFF. The DNA of the CDR3 is TGTGCCAGCAGCTTATACGGGGCCGGGGAGCTGTTTTTT. V gene TRBV13 combines with J gene TRBJ2-2; a weak D match, TRBD2 (5 bases). V gave up 2 bases and J gave up 6 bases, with 7 bases separating them. The germline V gene encodes CDR1 PRHDT and CDR2 FYEKMQ (reference sequence). The CDR3 is 13 residues long.